One T cell receptor (beta chain) is described in this entry. Its antigen is currently unknown. Repertoires were generated with immunoSEQ multiplex PCR, while TCRdb's copy carries only in-frame clones and drops some. The sample carries 1.6 million or so clones, 98% recorded once. CDR3 length: 13 residues. V lost 2 bases, J lost 5 bases, and 7 bases lay in between. Germline V gene sequence: CDR1 MNHNS, CDR2 SASEGT. The sample belongs to a study of shared clonotypes between healthy human individuals. Looking at the study overall: Per-donor plates numbered three CD4 naive, three CD4 memory, two CD8 naive and one CD8 memory. Study findings and constraints: Naive CD4 clonotypes overlapped across a few donors at about 5.3%.

Sequenced input: naive CD4+ T cells sorted from blood. Subset specified: CD45RA+ positively selected. This rearrangement joins TRBV6-1 to TRBJ1-5, with unresolved D. The TCR originated in a man aged 25 to 40 in good health. As DNA, the CDR3 is TGTGCCAGCAGTGAAACTACTTATCAGCCCCAGCATTTT. This sequence encodes CASSETTYQPQHF.